One sample yielded the 21 T cell receptor beta chains listed below, sequenced in a study of blood T cell repertoires in COVID-19. Measured with immunoSEQ multiplex PCR; TCRdb has only the in-frame clones, and not every one. The repertoire has about 58,000 clones, about 92% of them found once; the top ten carry approximately 4.6%. Sequences were obtained from peripheral blood. The receptors were sampled from a man aged 45-60 years with active COVID-19.

CDR3: CASSLAGGLNEQFF. CDR3 nucleotides: TGTGCCAGCAGCTTAGCGGGGGGACTAAATGAGCAGTTCTTC. The chain has TRBV7-9 and TRBJ2-1; 7 nucleotides align to TRBD2. Germline CDR1 and CDR2: SEHNR and FQNEAQ (reference sequence). This CDR3 has 14 residues. V dropped 0 bases and J dropped 7; count of bases not matched to a gene: 3. Supplemented by reference TRBV7-9 and TRBJ2-1, the full variable domain reads DTGVSQNPRHKITKRGQNVTFRCDPISEHNRLYWYRQTLGQGPEFLTYFQNEAQLEKSRLLSDRFSAERPKGSFSTLEIQRTEQGDSAMYLCASSLAGGLNEQFFGPGTRLTVL.

The chain recombines TRBV27 with TRBJ1-1; 7 bases line up with TRBD1. The J segment lost 4 bases and the V segment lost 2 bases, leaving 1 base of the junction unmatched. CDR1 and CDR2 from the germline V gene are MNHEY and SMNVEV (reference sequence). This CDR3 is built from 13 residues. CDR3 in amino acids: CASSLAGGTEAFF. CDR3 nucleotide sequence: TGTGCCAGCAGTTTAGCAGGGGGCACTGAAGCTTTCTTT.

J is TRBJ2-4 and V is TRBV3-1 (or the pseudogene TRBV3-2); perhaps TRBD2 as D (5 bases). The CDR3 consists of 11 residues. The germline CDR1 and CDR2 sequences are LGHDT and YNNKEL (reference sequence). Trimming removed 1 base at V and 10 bases at J, with 5 bases between. This CDR3 is CASSQGGIQYF. In nucleotides, the CDR3 is TGTGCCAGCAGCCAAGGAGGGATTCAGTACTTC.

This clone was recorded only once. In nucleotides, the CDR3 is TGTGCCAGCAGTGGGGACTGGCGGATGAGCAATCAGCCCCAGCATTTT. As protein: CASSGDWRMSNQPQHF. This chain uses TRBV6-2 or TRBV6-3 with TRBJ1-5, with D maybe TRBD1 (5 bases). The germline V and J ends were trimmed by 5 bases and 1 base, with 15 bases remaining between them. The CDR3 consists of 16 residues. CDR1 and CDR2 (germline): MNHEY, SVGEGT.

This chain joins TRBV4-3 and TRBJ2-1; 8 bases line up with TRBD2. The CDR3 contains 17 residues. V lost 0 bases and J lost 9; bases outside the gene matches: 13. From germline, CDR1 is LGHNA and CDR2 YSLEER. The CDR3 reads CASSQEYLAGRLVEQFF. The CDR3 nucleotides are TGCGCCAGCAGCCAAGAGTACCTAGCGGGTAGATTAGTTGAGCAGTTCTTC.

J is TRBJ2-3 and V is TRBV28; D gene unclear. V lost 6 bases and J lost 0, with 4 bases in between. The CDR3 spans 12 residues. Germline V gene sequence: CDR1 MDHEN, CDR2 SYDVKM. In DNA form, the CDR3 reads TGTGCCAGCAGGACTAGCACAGATACGCAGTATTTT. Translated, it gives CASRTSTDTQYF.

This chain links TRBV15 with TRBJ1-4; no reliable D call. Trimming took off 2 bases at V and 4 bases at J, with 8 bases between the two ends. The germline V gene has CDR1 LNHNV and CDR2 YYDKDF (reference sequence). The CDR3 loop spans 14 amino acids. For the CDR3, the DNA is TGTGCCACCAGCAGATGGCAGTTTAATGAAAAACTGTTTTTT. Translated, it gives CATSRWQFNEKLFF.

The CDR3 DNA reads TGTGCCAGCAGCGCCTTGGGACACCCCCGGGGCTCACCCCTCCACTTT. Its translation: CASSALGHPRGSPLHF. The V and J genes are TRBV7-8 and TRBJ1-6; TRBD1 is a possible D gene (6 bases). V gave up 5 bases and J gave up 10 bases, with 21 bases separating them. The CDR3 is 16 amino acids. Germline V CDR1 and CDR2: SGHVS, FQNEAQ.

The chain uses TRBV5-4 and TRBJ2-1; 7 nucleotides line up with TRBD2. This CDR3 is 14 amino acids long. Trimming cost V 10 bases and J 2 bases; bases outside gene matches: 9. Germline assignment: CDR1 SGHNT and CDR2 YYREEE (reference sequence). The CDR3 DNA follows: TGTGCCCCTACTTGGGGGGGAGCCTACAATGAGCAGTTCTTC. It codes for CAPTWGGAYNEQFF.

This clone was recorded once. The chain combines TRBV11-2 with TRBJ2-7, with a possible D match to TRBD2 (6 bases). CDR1 and CDR2 from the germline V gene are SGHAT and FQNNGV. V lost 5 bases, J lost 3 bases, and 11 bases lay in between. The CDR3 has 13 residues. The CDR3 DNA is TGTGCCAGCAGCCTGGAGGAGGGCTACGAGCAGTACTTC. Protein sequence: CASSLEEGYEQYF.

V gene TRBV9 combines with J gene TRBJ2-3, with D perhaps TRBD2 (7 bases). The germline V gene has CDR1 SGDLS and CDR2 YYNGEE. The CDR3 has 18 amino acids. Trimming took 3 bases from V and 2 from J, leaving 22 bases between them. This CDR3 is CASSAPKGGSINTDTQYF. CDR3 coding DNA: TGTGCCAGCAGCGCACCTAAGGGGGGGTCAATTAACACAGATACGCAGTATTTT. Filled out from reference TRBV9 and TRBJ2-3, the complete variable domain reads DSGVTQTPKHLITATGQRVTLRCSPRSGDLSVYWYQQSLDQGLQFLIQYYNGEERAKGNILERFSAQQFPDLHSELNLSSLELGDSALYFCASSAPKGGSINTDTQYFGPGTRLTVL.

V is TRBV3-1 (or the pseudogene TRBV3-2) and J is TRBJ1-3, with D possibly being TRBD1 (5 bases). CDR1 and CDR2 (germline): LGHDT, YNNKEL (reference sequence). This CDR3 contains 15 residues. The V gene lost 4 bases and the J gene lost 0 bases, with 10 bases spanning the gap. DNA for the CDR3: TGTGCCAGCAGCCGGGGGGAAAGCTCTGGAAACACCATATATTTT. The encoded protein is CASSRGESSGNTIYF.

V gene TRBV11-3 combines with J gene TRBJ2-1; the match to TRBD2 covers 8 bases. CDR3 length: 13 residues. Germline V gene lookup returns CDR1 SGHNT and CDR2 YENEEA. V dropped 1 base and J dropped 10; count of bases not matched to a gene: 3. DNA for the CDR3: TGTGCCAGCAGCTTAGGACTAGCGAGGGAGCAGTTCTTC. The encoded protein is CASSLGLAREQFF.

This sequence joins TRBV9 and TRBJ2-7, with TRBD2 matching over 7 bases. CDR1 and CDR2 (germline): SGDLS, YYNGEE. V lost 4 bases to trimming and J lost 3 bases; unmatched junction nucleotides: 10. The CDR3 runs to 15 residues. The DNA for the CDR3 is TGTGCCAGCAGCCCCCGGGTGGGGGGGGGCTACGAGCAGTACTTC. As protein: CASSPRVGGGYEQYF.

The chain has TRBV2 and TRBJ1-1; no definite D call. The ends were cut back, 3 bases at V and 3 bases at J, with 5 bases in the middle. CDR3 size: 12 residues. From germline, CDR1 is SNHLY and CDR2 FYNNEI. CDR3 DNA: TGTGCCAGCAGTGATACTTACACTGAAGCTTTCTTT. Its translation is CASSDTYTEAFF. The variable domain in full, with the rest retrieved from reference TRBV2 and TRBJ1-1, is EPEVTQTPSHQVTQMGQEVILRCVPISNHLYFYWYRQILGQKVEFLVSFYNNEISEKSEIFDDQFSVERPDGSNFTLKIRSTKLEDSAMYFCASSDTYTEAFFGQGTRLTVV.

The V gene is TRBV6-2 or TRBV6-3, the J gene TRBJ2-7, with 7 bases aligning to TRBD2. CDR1 is MNHEY and CDR2 is SVGEGT in the germline V gene. The CDR3 has 14 residues. Trimming at V came to 2 bases and at J to 3 bases, leaving 4 bases not matched to a gene. The CDR3 DNA reads as TGTGCCAGCAGTTACCTACTAGCGCACTACGAGCAGTACTTC. Protein: CASSYLLAHYEQYF.

Here the CDR3 DNA reads TGTGCCAGCAGTCTTGGACAGGGGGATCAGCCCCAGCATTTT. The encoded protein is CASSLGQGDQPQHF. The rearrangement links TRBV4-2 to TRBJ1-5, with 10 nucleotides matching TRBD1. The V and J ends lost 6 bases and 5 bases, in that order; junction bases with no gene match: 4. The CDR3 totals 14 residues. Germline V gives CDR1 LGHNA, CDR2 YNFKEQ.

The chain has TRBV4-3 and TRBJ1-4, with D possibly matching TRBD1 (5 bases). CDR1 and CDR2 (germline): LGHNA, YSLEER. CDR3 length: 16 amino acids. V shed 4 bases and J shed 2 bases, with 14 bases lying between them. CDR3 region: CASSRWGDTTNEKLFF. In DNA form, the CDR3 reads TGCGCCAGCAGCCGCTGGGGGGATACGACTAATGAAAAACTGTTTTTT.

J is TRBJ1-6 and V is TRBV15; no definite D call. Germline V lookup: CDR1 LNHNV, CDR2 YYDKDF (reference sequence). The CDR3 is 16 residues long. Deletions cut 4 bases from V and 0 bases from J, with 10 bases between. The CDR3 reads CATSTRESSYNSPLHF. The CDR3 DNA sequence: TGTGCCACCAGCACCCGGGAGAGCTCCTATAATTCACCCCTCCACTTT.

This sequence joins TRBV10-3 and TRBJ1-5; D gene uncertain. The CDR3 covers 13 residues. The germline V gene encodes CDR1 ENHRY and CDR2 SYGVKD. V shed 6 bases and J shed 7 bases, with 13 bases lying between them. CDR3 protein: CAISRDGEQPQHF. CDR3 sequence (DNA): TGTGCCATCAGCCGGGATGGAGAACAGCCCCAGCATTTT.

This chain joins TRBV29-1 and TRBJ2-3; TRBD1 aligns across 9 bases. Germline V CDR1 and CDR2: SQVTM, ANQGSEA. Unmatched junction bases numbered 8, after V lost 6 bases and J lost 1 base. There are 15 residues in the CDR3. CDR3 DNA sequence: TGCAGCGTGAGGGGAGGGGACAGGGGCACAGATACGCAGTATTTT. As protein: CSVRGGDRGTDTQYF.